This T cell receptor (beta chain) was profiled in a study of blood T cell repertoires in COVID-19. This clone was recorded a few times. This CDR3 has 16 amino acids. Germline V CDR1 and CDR2: SGHRS, YFSETQ. Trimming removed 4 bases from V and 1 base from J; junction bases left unmatched: 5. In the original workflow: It was from reference gene primer amplification that nucleated cell counts were estimated. Using immunoSEQ multiplex PCR, the repertoire was profiled, and TCRdb retains in-frame clones only, with some absent. V and J calls and clone size are those listed in that table; D and trimming were worked out from the DNA. Found here are about 76,000 clones, 70% to 90% of them singletons; the top ten hold about a sixth.

The receptor was isolated from a human donor in a cohort sampled during active COVID-19. This chain joins TRBV5-1 and TRBJ1-1, with 12 bases lining up with TRBD1. Sequencing was done on a sample of peripheral blood. The CDR3 spells CASSPGTGGWNTEAFF. CDR3 DNA: TGCGCCAGCAGCCCCGGGACAGGGGGCTGGAACACTGAAGCTTTCTTT. Full variable domain (missing parts from reference TRBV5-1 and TRBJ1-1): KAGVTQTPRYLIKTRGQQVTLSCSPISGHRSVSWYQQTPGQGLQFLFEYFSETQRNKGNFPGRFSGRQFSNSRSEMNVSTLELGDSALYLCASSPGTGGWNTEAFFGQGTRLTVV.